This passage covers 5 T cell receptor beta chains from one sample sequenced in a study of shared clonotypes between healthy human individuals. TCRdb's copy holds only in-frame clones and misses some; the assay was immunoSEQ multiplex PCR. This repertoire shows 450,000 to 500,000 clones, 79% found once; its top ten account for around 12%. The sample taken for sequencing was PBMCs. These receptor sequences come from a woman in her thirties or forties in good health. Some clones in this sample may be carry-over from other donors' samples.

This clone has only one observation. The chain joins TRBV28 to TRBJ1-2; no reliable D call. The CDR3 loop spans 11 amino acids. V lost 3 bases and J lost 9, with 8 bases in between. The germline V gene encodes CDR1 MDHEN and CDR2 SYDVKM. CDR3 protein: CASSFGRSYTF. Here the CDR3 DNA reads TGTGCCAGCAGTTTCGGCAGGAGCTACACCTTC.

The chain couples TRBV9 to TRBJ1-3, with no clear D. V gave up 3 bases and J gave up 4 bases, with 8 bases separating them. This CDR3 is built from 13 residues. The germline V gene has CDR1 SGDLS and CDR2 YYNGEE. Here the CDR3 reads CASSEDLGNTIYF. The CDR3 DNA is TGTGCCAGCAGCGAGGACTTAGGAAACACCATATATTTT.

With regard to this clone: The sample carries other DNA sequences with the same CDR3. This chain uses TRBV5-1 with TRBJ1-1; maybe TRBD1 (6 bases). Looked up from germline, CDR1 is SGHRS and CDR2 is YFSETQ. CDR3 length equals 13 residues. Trimming took off 3 bases at V and 2 bases at J, with 8 bases between the two ends. The CDR3: CASSWTVNTEAFF. The CDR3, as DNA: TGCGCCAGCAGCTGGACAGTTAACACTGAAGCTTTCTTT. Full variable domain (outside the CDR3, taken from reference TRBV5-1 and TRBJ1-1): KAGVTQTPRYLIKTRGQQVTLSCSPISGHRSVSWYQQTPGQGLQFLFEYFSETQRNKGNFPGRFSGRQFSNSRSEMNVSTLELGDSALYLCASSWTVNTEAFFGQGTRLTVV.

This clone showed up just once. The chain links TRBV28 to TRBJ2-7, with TRBD1 matching 10 bases. This CDR3 region has 22 residues. The V gene end was trimmed by 2 bases and the J gene end by 4 bases; junction bases not matched to a gene: 26. Germline V lookup: CDR1 MDHEN, CDR2 SYDVKM. The CDR3 region is CASSLVLAIRGGPGQGIYEQYF. The CDR3 DNA sequence: TGTGCCAGCAGTTTAGTTCTCGCAATTAGGGGGGGACCGGGACAGGGGATTTACGAGCAGTACTTC.

This clone was counted a few times. V usage is TRBV4-2 and J usage is TRBJ1-1; tentatively, D is TRBD1 (6 bases). V was cut by 5 bases and J by 1 base, with 11 bases left in between. The CDR3 spans 14 residues. Germline CDR1 reads LGHNA; CDR2 reads YNFKEQ. The CDR3 sequence: CASSGPTGNTEAFF. The CDR3 DNA is TGTGCCAGCAGCGGACCGACAGGGAACACTGAAGCTTTCTTT.